The 4 T cell receptor beta chains below come from one sample, sequenced in a study of CXCR3-negative and CXCR3-positive naive CD8 T cells. General study findings and limits: A higher hydrophobicity marked the TRB CDR3s of CXCR3-positive naive cells versus CXCR3-negative naive cells.

Carrying UMI labels, the TRB cDNA libraries were prepared through 5' RACE. TCRdb reprocessed the 5' RACE reads, keeping one entry per CDR3 protein, no DNA. The sample table sets out over 150,000 distinct CDR3 sequences. The antigens for these receptors are not known. Sequencing input: naive CXCR3+ CD8+ T cells from blood. The subset is: CD45RO-CCR7+CD27+CD95- naive CD8+ T cells expressing CXCR3 (TNR3+). The receptors were sampled from a human donor in good health. Some clones in this sample may be carry-over from other donors' samples.

The gene calls are TRBV7-3 and TRBJ2-1; TCRdb lists TRBD2, though no DNA is available to test this call. The germline gives CDR1 SGHTA, CDR2 FQGTGA. This CDR3 has 13 amino acids. The CDR3 here is CASRGSGYNEQFF.

The V and J genes are TRBV28 and TRBJ2-3; TCRdb calls TRBD2, which cannot be checked without DNA. This CDR3 is 17 amino acids long. Germline V lookup: CDR1 MDHEN, CDR2 SYDVKM. CDR3 region: CASSSLTSGEGKDTQYF.

V and J are TRBV27 and TRBJ2-7; TCRdb designates TRBD1, a call that cannot be tested without DNA. Looked up from germline, CDR1 is MNHEY and CDR2 is SMNVEV (reference sequence). The CDR3 consists of 14 residues. The CDR3 here is CASSSPDDNYEQYF.

J is TRBJ1-2 and V is TRBV25-1; TCRdb picks TRBD1, but there is no DNA to check that call. There are 17 residues in the CDR3. CDR1 is MGHDK, CDR2 SYGVNS, per germline. The CDR3 spells CASSGKHSHGRGYGYTF.